The rows below give T cell receptor beta chains drawn from one sample of a study of T cells in Graves' hyperthyroidism and ophthalmopathy. MiXCR was run by TCRdb on the multiplex PCR reads, yielding one entry per CDR3 protein. The sample gives just over 550,000 distinct CDR3 sequences, 46% of which show up once; roughly 8.2% is in the top ten. The specimen was peripheral blood or thyroid tissue (not recorded which). The receptors shown here come from a woman under 30 with Graves' hyperthyroidism. Both conserved end residues are part of each CDR3. D genes are given only for firm matches. Expanded clones get a size class; other rows say once, few or many, or leave the size out.

clone size	V gene	J gene	D gene	CDR3 protein	CDR3 DNA
-	TRBV14	TRBJ1-1	-	CASSQVGMKGVSPEAFF	TGTGCCAGCAGCCAAGTTGGGATGAAAGGGGTGAGCCCTGAAGCTTTCTTT
-	TRBV7-2	TRBJ2-2	-	CASSLGVQGVGELFF	TGTGCCAGCAGCTTAGGGGTTCAGGGTGTCGGGGAGCTGTTTTTT
-	TRBV2	TRBJ1-2	TRBD1	CASRWDRGNYGYTF	TGTGCCAGCAGATGGGACAGGGGGAACTATGGCTACACCTTC
once	TRBV12-3/TRBV12-4	TRBJ2-2	TRBD1	CASSRDRGQTGELFF	TGTGCCAGCAGCCGGGACAGGGGGCAAACCGGGGAGCTGTTTTTT
many	TRBV7-2	TRBJ2-7	TRBD2	CASSLVASGSREQYF	TGTGCCAGCAGCTTAGTGGCTAGCGGGAGTCGCGAGCAGTACTTC
-	TRBV7-2	TRBJ2-5	TRBD1	CASSLTLGQGVGETQYF	TGTGCCAGCAGCTTGACCCTTGGACAGGGGGTTGGTGAGACCCAGTACTTC
-	TRBV19	TRBJ1-2	-	CASSLTLKLPYGYTF	TGTGCCAGTAGCCTTACTCTCAAGTTACCGTATGGCTACACCTTC
once	TRBV2	TRBJ2-2	TRBD2	CASTAGLYTGELFF	TGTGCCAGCACGGCGGGACTATACACCGGGGAGCTGTTTTTT
-	TRBV7-9	TRBJ1-2	-	CASSALGGTF	TGTGCCAGCAGCGCGCTCGGTGGGACCTTC
-	TRBV20-1	TRBJ1-5	-	CSANGGNNQPQHF	TGCAGTGCTAACGGGGGTAACAATCAGCCCCAGCATTTT
-	TRBV10-3	TRBJ2-7	TRBD2	CAISGTSGPYERYF	TGTGCCATCAGTGGGACTAGCGGGCCCTACGAGCGGTACTTC
-	TRBV19	TRBJ1-6	TRBD1	CASSTLRTGLLSYNSPLHF	TGTGCCAGTAGTACACTGCGGACAGGGCTGTTATCCTATAATTCACCCCTCCACTTT
-	TRBV12-3/TRBV12-4	TRBJ1-2	TRBD1	CASSSTGGSGGYTF	TGTGCCAGCAGTTCCACAGGGGGCAGTGGGGGCTACACCTTC
-	TRBV5-1	TRBJ1-2	-	CASSFPDGASDGYTF	TGCGCCAGCAGCTTCCCGGACGGAGCCTCCGATGGCTACACCTTC
-	TRBV7-3	TRBJ1-5	-	CASRGRTGNQPQHF	TGTGCCAGCAGAGGAAGGACGGGTAATCAGCCCCAGCATTTT
many	TRBV7-3	TRBJ2-5	TRBD2	CASSLGLAEETQYF	TGTGCCAGCAGCTTAGGACTAGCGGAAGAGACCCAGTACTTC
-	TRBV19	TRBJ2-7	TRBD2	CASSKFGGDSYEQYF	TGTGCCAGTAGTAAGTTCGGGGGGGACTCCTACGAGCAGTACTTC
-	TRBV7-6	TRBJ2-7	-	CASQQEVIHEQYF	TGTGCCAGCCAACAGGAGGTTATCCACGAGCAGTACTTC
-	TRBV7-9	TRBJ1-2	-	CASSLEGVSGYTF	TGTGCCAGCAGCTTAGAAGGGGTATCTGGCTACACCTTC
-	TRBV5-4	TRBJ2-1	TRBD2	CASSLGVAGGEQFF	TGTGCCAGCAGCTTGGGGGTAGCGGGAGGGGAGCAGTTCTTC
-	TRBV12-3/TRBV12-4	TRBJ1-1	-	CASSLYEQDGTEAFF	TGTGCCAGCAGTCTATACGAACAGGATGGCACTGAAGCTTTCTTT
-	TRBV7-8	TRBJ2-5	-	CASSYEAVPGQGETQYF	TGTGCCAGCAGCTATGAGGCGGTCCCTGGGCAGGGAGAGACCCAGTACTTC
many	TRBV9	TRBJ1-2	-	CASMNERSRRGYTF	TGTGCCAGCATGAACGAGCGGTCACGAAGAGGCTACACCTTC
-	TRBV20-1	TRBJ2-2	-	CSARPWRNTGELFF	TGCAGTGCTAGACCCTGGAGGAACACCGGGGAGCTGTTTTTT
-	TRBV12-3/TRBV12-4	TRBJ1-5	-	CASSFLDGAGQPQHF	TGTGCCAGCAGTTTCCTCGACGGTGCGGGGCAGCCCCAGCATTTT
many	TRBV7-9	TRBJ2-7	TRBD1	CASSAPGQIYEQYF	TGTGCCAGCAGCGCGCCGGGACAGATCTACGAGCAGTACTTC
-	TRBV29-1	TRBJ1-4	-	CSAAGSNEKLFF	TGCAGCGCCGCGGGGAGTAATGAAAAACTGTTTTTT
many	TRBV7-2	TRBJ2-6	-	CASSPRASGANVLTF	TGTGCCAGCAGCCCCAGGGCCTCTGGGGCCAACGTCCTGACTTTC
-	TRBV29-1	TRBJ2-3	-	CSGYRGTDTQYF	TGCAGCGGATACAGGGGCACAGATACGCAGTATTTT
-	TRBV19	TRBJ2-1	-	CASSLAPLTEQFF	TGTGCCAGTTCTTTAGCCCCATTGACTGAGCAGTTCTTC
-	TRBV6-5	TRBJ2-7	TRBD1	CASKTGGYEQYF	TGTGCCAGCAAGACAGGGGGCTACGAGCAGTACTTC
once	TRBV20-1	TRBJ1-6	-	CSARLAGLSSYNSPLHF	TGCAGTGCTAGACTAGCGGGGCTTTCGTCCTATAATTCACCCCTCCACTTT
many	TRBV14	TRBJ1-6	-	CASSQGGKPLHF	TGTGCCAGCAGCCAAGGCGGGAAGCCCCTCCACTTT
-	TRBV29-1	TRBJ1-2	-	CSVGLAGAYTF	TGCAGCGTTGGACTAGCGGGAGCCTACACCTTC
many	TRBV24-1	TRBJ1-5	-	CATSDLGGDQPQHF	TGTGCCACCAGTGATTTGGGCGGGGATCAGCCCCAGCATTTT
-	TRBV12-3/TRBV12-4	TRBJ1-3	-	CAYRRKNTIYF	TGTGCCTACAGGCGGAAAAACACCATATATTTT
-	TRBV7-2	TRBJ2-6	TRBD1	CASSDRQGRIGANVLTF	TGTGCCAGCAGCGACCGACAGGGAAGGATTGGGGCCAACGTCCTGACTTTC
-	TRBV29-1	TRBJ1-1	-	CSVKGENTEAFF	TGCAGCGTTAAGGGGGAAAACACTGAAGCTTTCTTT
-	TRBV13	TRBJ1-4	-	CASLGWVRNEKLFF	TGTGCCAGCTTAGGATGGGTTAGAAATGAAAAACTGTTTTTT
-	TRBV25-1	TRBJ1-2	-	CASSLVYLASRGYTF	TGTGCCAGCAGTTTAGTCTATCTGGCCTCTAGAGGCTACACCTTC